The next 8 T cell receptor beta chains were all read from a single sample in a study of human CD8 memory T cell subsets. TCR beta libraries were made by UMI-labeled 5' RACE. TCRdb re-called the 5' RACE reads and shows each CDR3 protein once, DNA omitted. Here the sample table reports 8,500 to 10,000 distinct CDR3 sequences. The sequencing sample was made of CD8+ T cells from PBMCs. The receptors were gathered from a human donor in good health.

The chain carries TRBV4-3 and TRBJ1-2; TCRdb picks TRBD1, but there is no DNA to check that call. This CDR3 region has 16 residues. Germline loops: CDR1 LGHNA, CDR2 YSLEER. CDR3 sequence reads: CASSPATSDRVDGYTF.

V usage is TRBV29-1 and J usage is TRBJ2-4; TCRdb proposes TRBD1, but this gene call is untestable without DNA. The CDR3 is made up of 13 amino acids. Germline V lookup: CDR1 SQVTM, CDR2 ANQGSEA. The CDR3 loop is CSVEGGAVNIQYF.

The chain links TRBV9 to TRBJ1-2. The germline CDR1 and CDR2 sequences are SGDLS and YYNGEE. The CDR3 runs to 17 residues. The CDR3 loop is CASSVDPTGGNNYGYTF.

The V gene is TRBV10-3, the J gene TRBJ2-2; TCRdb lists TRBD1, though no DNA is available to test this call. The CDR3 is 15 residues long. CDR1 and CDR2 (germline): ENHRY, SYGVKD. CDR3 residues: CAISPEEYRAGELFF.

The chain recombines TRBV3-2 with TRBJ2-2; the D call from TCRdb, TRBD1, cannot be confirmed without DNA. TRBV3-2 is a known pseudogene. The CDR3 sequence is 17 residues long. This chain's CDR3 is CASSQDPRQGSPGSCFF.

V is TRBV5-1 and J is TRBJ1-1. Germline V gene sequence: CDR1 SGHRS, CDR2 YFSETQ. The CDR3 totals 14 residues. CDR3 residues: CASSLGWGNTEAFF.

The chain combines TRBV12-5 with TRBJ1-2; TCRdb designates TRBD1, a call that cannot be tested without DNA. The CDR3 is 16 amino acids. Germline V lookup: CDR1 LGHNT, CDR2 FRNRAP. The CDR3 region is CASGLLTGGNTYGYTF.

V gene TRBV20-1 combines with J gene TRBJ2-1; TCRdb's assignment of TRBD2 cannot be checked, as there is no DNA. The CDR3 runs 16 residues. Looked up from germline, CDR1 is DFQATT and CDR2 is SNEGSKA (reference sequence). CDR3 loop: CSARDWGTSYVDEQFF.